This passage covers 16 T cell receptor beta chains from one sample sequenced in a study of cytomegalovirus exposure and HLA in healthy donors (dated by TCRdb to about 2017). Receptors were amplified or captured by the immunoSEQ multiplex PCR assay. A mixture of 60 forward primers for TCR Vbeta segments and 13 reverse primers for TCR Jbeta segments was used in the multiplex PCR. This is the immuneACCESS table as TCRdb keeps it, with only in-frame sequences that have V and J called. A part of the clones is gone; compared with another copy, unresolved V genes explain less than half, and the rest is unexplained. Present in this sample are under 300,000 clones, over 70% of which were seen just once. Around 8.3% of the sample goes to the ten largest clones. Sample: PBMCs. The receptors were gathered from a woman aged 55-75 years in good health and CMV-seropositive.

The V and J genes are TRBV4-1 and TRBJ2-5, with D perhaps TRBD2 (5 bases). This CDR3 spans 17 amino acids. CDR1 MGHRA and CDR2 YSYEKL come from the germline V gene. V was pared by 4 bases and J by 5 bases, with 23 bases between. The CDR3 is CASSPRGFGVLRETQYF. In DNA form, the CDR3 reads TGCGCCAGCAGCCCCCGGGGATTCGGAGTCCTCCGGGAGACCCAGTACTTC.

V and J are TRBV27 and TRBJ1-1; D gene uncertain. Germline assignment: CDR1 MNHEY and CDR2 SMNVEV (reference sequence). This CDR3 spans 15 amino acids. V lost 4 bases and J 1 base, leaving 13 bases between the germline ends. CDR3 sequence (DNA): TGTGCCAGCAGTTGGGCCGCTGGGCAGAACACTGAAGCTTTCTTT. The encoded protein is CASSWAAGQNTEAFF.

J is TRBJ2-1 and V is TRBV5-1; 9 bases match TRBD2. The length of the CDR3 is 15 residues. Looked up from germline, CDR1 is SGHRS and CDR2 is YFSETQ. Losses at the gene ends were 4 bases for V and 7 bases for J; bases not matched to a gene: 9. The chain's CDR3 is CASSGLAGSGNEQFF. The CDR3 DNA is TGCGCCAGCAGCGGGCTAGCGGGATCGGGGAATGAGCAGTTCTTC.

The chain combines TRBV28 with TRBJ2-5, with a possible D match to TRBD2 (6 bases). The CDR3 totals 13 residues. The V end lost 8 bases, the J end lost 7 bases, and 17 bases lay between the germline ends. Germline V gene lookup returns CDR1 MDHEN and CDR2 SYDVKM. CDR3 sequence: CASQGGGTWTQYF. The CDR3 DNA follows: TGTGCCAGCCAGGGAGGCGGTACGTGGACCCAGTACTTC.

This clone was detected a few times. The V gene is TRBV10-3, the J gene TRBJ2-7, with 7 bases lining up with TRBD2. After removal of 8 bases from V and 0 bases from J, the junction contained 7 bases not matched to a gene. The germline CDR1 and CDR2 sequences are ENHRY and SYGVKD. This CDR3 has 14 amino acids. The CDR3 bases are TGTGCCATCTCGGCGGGAGATAGCTCCTACGAGCAGTACTTC. Protein: CAISAGDSSYEQYF.

The chain uses TRBV4-2 and TRBJ2-1; maybe TRBD2 (6 bases). CDR3 length: 12 amino acids. Germline lookup yields CDR1 LGHNA and CDR2 YNFKEQ. The V end lost 1 base, the J end lost 9 bases, and 7 bases lay between the germline ends. The CDR3 loop is CASSQVGGEQFF. The CDR3 coding sequence is TGTGCCAGCAGCCAAGTCGGGGGTGAGCAGTTCTTC.

This clone appeared a few times. This sequence joins TRBV4-1 and TRBJ1-3; maybe TRBD1 (6 bases). Between the trimmed V and J ends, which lost 2 bases and 0 bases, there was a span of 14 bases. This CDR3 has 17 residues. Germline CDR1 and CDR2: MGHRA and YSYEKL. The CDR3, as DNA: TGCGCCAGCAGCCAAAGGGGGGGGGAGTACTCTGGAAACACCATATATTTT. Protein: CASSQRGGEYSGNTIYF.

The CDR3, as DNA: TGTGCCAGCAGCTACACCCCGACAAGCTCCTACAATGAGCAGTTCTTC. Encoded protein: CASSYTPTSSYNEQFF. The V and J genes are TRBV7-3 and TRBJ2-1, with D hard to call. V lost 4 bases and J lost 0, with 13 bases in between. CDR1 is SGHTA and CDR2 is FQGTGA in the germline V gene. This CDR3 region has 16 residues. Based on the CDR3 plus reference TRBV7-3 and TRBJ2-1, the full variable domain is GAGVSQTPSNKVTEKGKYVELRCDPISGHTALYWYRQSLGQGPEFLIYFQGTGAADDSGLPNDRFFAVRPEGSVSTLKIQRTERGDSAVYLCASSYTPTSSYNEQFFGPGTRLTVL.

The chain links TRBV29-1 to TRBJ2-2; 10 bases are a match to TRBD2. The CDR3 length is 15 residues. Germline CDR1 is SQVTM and CDR2 is ANQGSEA. J was trimmed by 1 base and V by 2 bases; bases with no gene match: 1. The CDR3 DNA follows: TGCAGCGTTGAAAGGACTAGCGGGAACACCGGGGAGCTGTTTTTT. This encodes CSVERTSGNTGELFF.

A single count supports this clone. The chain employs TRBV14 and TRBJ2-1; D perhaps matches TRBD2 (6 bases). CDR1 is SGHDN and CDR2 is FVKESK in the germline V gene. The CDR3 runs 13 residues. V was trimmed by 4 bases and J by 10 bases, leaving 14 bases between them. For the CDR3, the DNA is TGTGCCAGCAGCCGACTGGGACTTCAGGAGCAGTTCTTC. Translating it yields CASSRLGLQEQFF.

The chain combines TRBV9 with TRBJ1-1; 7 bases agree with TRBD1. V lost 4 bases and J lost 4; bases outside the gene matches: 7. The CDR3 contains 14 residues. Germline V gives CDR1 SGDLS, CDR2 YYNGEE. The CDR3 loop is CASSLSQGGTEAFF. The CDR3 nucleotides are TGTGCCAGCAGCCTAAGTCAGGGGGGCACTGAAGCTTTCTTT.

J is TRBJ2-7 and V is TRBV11-2; D gene uncertain. The germline gives CDR1 SGHAT, CDR2 FQNNGV. The V end was cut by 0 bases, the J end by 6 bases, with 3 bases between. CDR3 size: 11 residues. CDR3 protein: CASSLDSEQYF. DNA of the CDR3: TGTGCCAGCAGCTTAGATAGCGAGCAGTACTTC.

The chain joins TRBV5-8 to TRBJ1-6; 7 bases agree with TRBD1. The germline V gene encodes CDR1 SGHTS and CDR2 YDEGEE. The J segment lost 5 bases and the V segment lost 5 bases, leaving 10 bases of the junction unmatched. There are 16 residues in the CDR3. The DNA for the CDR3 is TGTGCCAGCAGGTCCCTCGGGACAGCAGATAATTCACCCCTCCACTTT. This translates into CASRSLGTADNSPLHF.

The chain recombines TRBV10-2 with TRBJ2-2; D remains ambiguous. CDR1 WSHSY and CDR2 SAAADI come from the germline V gene. The V end lost 5 bases, the J end lost 3 bases, and 13 bases lay between the germline ends. There are 15 residues in the CDR3. The CDR3 loop reads CASSSQQTDTGELFF. CDR3 in DNA: TGCGCCAGCAGTAGCCAGCAAACAGACACCGGGGAGCTGTTTTTT.

This chain uses TRBV12-1 with TRBJ2-7; the table assigns TRBD2, which was not confirmed against the DNA. TRBV12-1 represents a pseudogene. The CDR3 runs to 17 residues. The CDR3 region has the DNA TGTGCCAGCAGCCGACGACCAGCGGGTCCCTTATTCTACGAGCAGTACTTC. Protein: CASSRRPAGPLFYEQYF.

This chain uses TRBV2 with TRBJ2-7; TRBD1 matches 7 bases. CDR3 length: 13 residues. Trimming cost V 10 bases and J 2 bases; bases outside gene matches: 8. The V gene's germline CDR1 is SNHLY and CDR2 FYNNEI. In DNA, the CDR3 is TGTGCCAACCTCCTACAGGGGACCTACGAGCAGTACTTC. Translation gives CANLLQGTYEQYF.